The 17 T cell receptor beta chains below all came from one sample that was sequenced in a study of blood T cell repertoires in COVID-19. Only in-frame clones appear in the TCRdb table, and some are missing; sequencing was by immunoSEQ multiplex PCR. This sample has over 150,000 clones, with 60% to 85% found just once. What was sequenced was peripheral blood. Receptors originate from an elderly man with acute or convalescent COVID-19.

This clone was observed once. The V call is TRBV18, the J call TRBJ2-7; 10 bases align to TRBD1. Germline CDR1 and CDR2: KGHSH and LQKENI. The CDR3 covers 16 residues. With 5 bases clipped from V and 0 bases from J, the junction kept 7 bases outside the gene matches. CDR3 protein: CASSTGTGDISYEQYV. The CDR3 coding sequence is TGTGCCAGCTCAACTGGGACAGGGGACATCTCCTACGAGCAGTACGTC.

The chain is built from TRBV10-3 and TRBJ1-2, with 8 nucleotides matching TRBD1. J lost 8 bases, V lost 2 bases, and 4 bases had no gene match. This CDR3 has 13 amino acids. Germline V gives CDR1 ENHRY, CDR2 SYGVKD. The CDR3 is CAISEVPGGGYTF. DNA for the CDR3: TGTGCCATCAGTGAGGTTCCAGGGGGCGGCTACACCTTC.

There are a few counts of this clone. CDR3 DNA sequence: TGCAGCACCGGGGGGGTAGGTTCCTACAATGAGCAGTTCTTC. This codes for CSTGGVGSYNEQFF. The chain uses TRBV29-1 and TRBJ2-1; 8 bases fit TRBD2. This CDR3 region has 14 residues. Germline CDR1 reads SQVTM; CDR2 reads ANQGSEA. The V and J ends lost 8 bases and 1 base, in that order; junction bases with no gene match: 7.

The chain carries TRBV5-6 and TRBJ2-5; D possibly corresponds to TRBD2 (7 bases). The CDR3 is made up of 15 amino acids. Trimming took off 1 base at V and 5 bases at J, with 15 bases between the two ends. CDR1 is SGHDT, CDR2 YYEEEE, per germline. CDR3 region: CASSLWRGGRETQYF. CDR3 coding DNA: TGTGCCAGCAGCTTGTGGAGGGGGGGCCGGGAGACCCAGTACTTC.

J is TRBJ1-2 and V is TRBV5-1, with a possible D match to TRBD1 (6 bases). CDR3 length equals 13 residues. Trimming took off 5 bases at V and 3 bases at J, with 11 bases between the two ends. Germline CDR1 and CDR2: SGHRS and YFSETQ. As DNA, the CDR3 is TGCGCCAGCAGTGGATCAGGGGACTATGGCTACACCTTC. Its translation: CASSGSGDYGYTF.

The J gene is TRBJ1-2, the V gene TRBV14; D remains ambiguous. Deletions cut 3 bases from V and 4 bases from J, with 15 bases between. The CDR3 is 15 amino acids. Germline CDR1 and CDR2: SGHDN and FVKESK. In nucleotides, the CDR3 is TGTGCCAGCAGCCAGCCAAGAGGATTAGCCTATGGCTACACCTTC. This gives the protein CASSQPRGLAYGYTF. Variable domain in full (rest from reference TRBV14 and TRBJ1-2): EAGVTQFPSHSVIEKGQTVTLRCDPISGHDNLYWYRRVMGKEIKFLLHFVKESKQDESGMPNNRFLAERTGGTYSTLKVQPAELEDSGVYFCASSQPRGLAYGYTFGSGTRLTVV.

The genes are TRBV28 and TRBJ2-3; the match to TRBD1 covers 7 bases. In germline, CDR1 is MDHEN, CDR2 SYDVKM. V gave up 8 bases and J gave up 5 bases; unmatched junction bases: 4. This CDR3 contains 12 residues. For the CDR3, the DNA is TGTGCCAGCGGCACAGGGGTAGATACGCAGTATTTT. Translated: CASGTGVDTQYF.

The chain uses TRBV11-1 and TRBJ2-5; a weak D match, TRBD1 (6 bases). Germline V CDR1 and CDR2: SGHAT, FQDESV (reference sequence). Trimming cost V 6 bases and J 6 bases, with 14 bases left between them. CDR3 length: 13 residues. This chain's CDR3 is CASSLQGWQTQYF. The CDR3 coding sequence is TGTGCCAGCAGTTTACAGGGCTGGCAGACCCAGTACTTC.

The J gene is TRBJ2-2, the V gene TRBV28, with 9 bases lining up with TRBD1. Looked up from germline, CDR1 is MDHEN and CDR2 is SYDVKM. The CDR3 length is 14 residues. V shed 8 bases, J shed 7 bases, and the junction held 8 bases outside the gene matches. The CDR3: CASGEGQGIGELFF. In DNA, the CDR3 is TGTGCCAGCGGGGAAGGACAGGGGATCGGGGAGCTGTTTTTT.

The chain joins TRBV18 to TRBJ2-3; TRBD2 agrees at 8 bases. Losses at the gene ends were 3 bases for V and 5 bases for J; bases not matched to a gene: 7. CDR1 is KGHSH and CDR2 is LQKENI in the germline V gene. The CDR3 totals 15 residues. The CDR3 protein is CASSPLAAGGDTQYF. CDR3 bases: TGTGCCAGCTCACCGTTGGCTGCGGGGGGAGATACGCAGTATTTT.

The V and J genes are TRBV19 and TRBJ2-5; D not certain. With 4 bases removed from V and 3 bases from J, the gap between germline ends came to 9 bases. This CDR3 region has 13 residues. Germline CDR1 is LNHDA and CDR2 is SQIVND (reference sequence). This CDR3 is CASSSQKKETQYF. For the CDR3, the DNA is TGTGCCAGTAGTAGCCAGAAAAAAGAGACCCAGTACTTC.

The chain carries TRBV6-5 and TRBJ1-5; tentative D call: TRBD1 (5 bases). V was cut by 6 bases and J by 5 bases, with 11 bases left in between. Germline CDR1 and CDR2: MNHEY and SVGAGI. The CDR3 totals 13 residues. The CDR3 sequence: CASSLTVDQPQHF. The CDR3 DNA follows: TGTGCCAGCAGCCTGACAGTGGATCAGCCCCAGCATTTT.

Regarding this clone: The sample carries other DNA sequences with the same CDR3. V is TRBV5-1 and J is TRBJ2-5; TRBD1 matches 7 bases. The CDR3 is made up of 14 amino acids. The J segment lost 5 bases and the V segment lost 0 bases, leaving 4 bases of the junction unmatched. Germline assignment: CDR1 SGHRS and CDR2 YFSETQ. The CDR3 sequence is CASSLGQGRETQYF. CDR3 sequence (DNA): TGCGCCAGCAGCTTGGGACAGGGCCGGGAGACCCAGTACTTC.

Notes on this clone: Its ends do not fully match the called genes, so a read error is possible. The V gene is TRBV9, the J gene TRBJ2-1, with 7 nucleotides matching TRBD2. The CDR3 length is 15 residues. Germline-derived CDR1 and CDR2 are SGDLS and YYNGEE. CDR3 protein: CASSVYGGDYNERFF. Written as DNA, the CDR3 is TGTGCCAGCAGCGTTTATGGGGGGGACTACAATGAGCGGTTCTTC.

This clone was detected only a few times. Other DNA sequences of this sample code for an identical CDR3. The rearrangement links TRBV3-1 (or the pseudogene TRBV3-2) to TRBJ1-6; no clear D gene. There are 12 residues in the CDR3. Germline values: CDR1 LGHDT, CDR2 YNNKEL (reference sequence). The germline V and J ends were trimmed by 6 bases and 8 bases, with 8 bases remaining between them. The CDR3 here is CASREGDSPLHF. In DNA form, the CDR3 reads TGTGCCAGCAGGGAGGGAGATTCACCCCTCCACTTT.

This chain joins TRBV7-8 and TRBJ1-1; D unresolved. The CDR3 contains 13 residues. The germline V gene encodes CDR1 SGHVS and CDR2 FQNEAQ. The V and J ends lost 0 bases and 5 bases respectively, with 7 bases between them. CDR3 in DNA: TGTGCCAGCAGCTTAGCCCACGCGACTGAAGCTTTCTTT. This encodes CASSLAHATEAFF.

The CDR3 loop is CASSLVQGYEGQYF. The CDR3 region has the DNA TGTGCCAGCAGCTTAGTACAGGGCTACGAGGGGCAGTACTTC. The chain couples TRBV7-2 to TRBJ2-7, with TRBD1 as a possible D gene (6 bases). Germline-derived CDR1 and CDR2 are SGHTA and FQGNSA. The CDR3 length is 14 residues. The V gene lost 1 base and the J gene lost 9 bases, with 16 bases spanning the gap.